This note documents a single T cell receptor (beta chain) sequence. This sample stems from a study of blood T cell repertoires in COVID-19. Germline lookup yields CDR1 MGHRA and CDR2 YSYEKL. CDR3 size: 15 residues. V lost 8 bases and J lost 2; bases outside the gene matches: 5. Generated by immunoSEQ multiplex PCR, the TCRdb table keeps only in-frame clones and is missing some. The sample carries about 180,000 clones, roughly 88% recorded once. The J gene is TRBJ2-2, the V gene TRBV4-1, with TRBD1 identical over 10 bases. The source of this sequence is a middle-aged woman with COVID-19, enrolled during active disease. The material sequenced was peripheral blood. CDR3 residues: CASGRQGANTGELFF. Written as DNA, the CDR3 is TGCGCCAGCGGAAGACAGGGGGCTAACACCGGGGAGCTGTTTTTT.